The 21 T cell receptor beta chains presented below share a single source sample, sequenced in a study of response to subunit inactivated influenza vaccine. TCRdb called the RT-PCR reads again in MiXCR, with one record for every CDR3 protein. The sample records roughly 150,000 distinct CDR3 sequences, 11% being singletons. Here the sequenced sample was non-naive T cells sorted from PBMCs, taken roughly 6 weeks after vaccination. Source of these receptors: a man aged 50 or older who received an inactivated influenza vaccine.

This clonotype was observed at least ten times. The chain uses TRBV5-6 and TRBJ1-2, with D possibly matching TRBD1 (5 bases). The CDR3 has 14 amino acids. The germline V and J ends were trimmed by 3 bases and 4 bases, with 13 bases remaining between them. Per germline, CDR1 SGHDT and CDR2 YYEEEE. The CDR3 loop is CASSSLDTVYGYTF. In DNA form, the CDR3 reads TGTGCCAGCAGCTCCTTGGACACGGTCTATGGCTACACCTTC.

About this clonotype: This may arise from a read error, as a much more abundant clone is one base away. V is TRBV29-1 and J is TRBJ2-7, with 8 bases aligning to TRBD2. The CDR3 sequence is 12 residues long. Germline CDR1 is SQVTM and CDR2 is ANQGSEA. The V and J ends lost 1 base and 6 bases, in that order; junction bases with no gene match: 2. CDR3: CSVEVAGSEQYF. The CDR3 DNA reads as TGCAGCGTTGAAGTAGCGGGATCCGAGCAGTACTTC.

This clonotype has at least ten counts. CDR3 sequence (DNA): TGTGCCATCAGTGCTGGCGTGACAGGGGGTATGGATACGCAGTATTTT. This gives the protein CAISAGVTGGMDTQYF. The chain links TRBV10-3 to TRBJ2-3; the match to TRBD1 covers 9 bases. Trimming removed 4 bases from V and 6 bases from J; junction bases left unmatched: 11. Germline loops: CDR1 ENHRY, CDR2 SYGVKD. The CDR3 extends over 16 amino acids.

The CDR3 DNA follows: TGTGCCAGCAGCCCGACAGGGGAAGAGACCCAGTACTTC. It yields the protein CASSPTGEETQYF. The chain combines TRBV5-5 with TRBJ2-5; 8 bases are a match to TRBD1. V lost 4 bases, J lost 3 bases, and 2 bases stayed unmatched. The CDR3 is 13 residues long. Per germline, CDR1 SGHKS and CDR2 YYEKEE (reference sequence). The full variable domain, its missing parts supplied by reference TRBV5-5 and TRBJ2-5, is DAGVTQSPTHLIKTRGQQVTLRCSPISGHKSVSWYQQVLGQGPQFIFQYYEKEERGRGNFPDRFSARQFPNYSSELNVNALLLGDSALYLCASSPTGEETQYFGPGTRLLVL.

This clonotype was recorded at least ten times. The CDR3 sequence: CASSQVRGGSEAFF. DNA for the CDR3: TGCGCCAGCAGCCAAGTGCGGGGCGGGTCTGAAGCTTTCTTT. The V call is TRBV4-3, the J call TRBJ1-1, with D maybe TRBD1 (5 bases). Trimming shortened V by 1 base and J by 6 bases, and 12 bases separated the two germline ends. Germline V lookup: CDR1 LGHNA, CDR2 YSLEER. This CDR3 spans 14 amino acids.

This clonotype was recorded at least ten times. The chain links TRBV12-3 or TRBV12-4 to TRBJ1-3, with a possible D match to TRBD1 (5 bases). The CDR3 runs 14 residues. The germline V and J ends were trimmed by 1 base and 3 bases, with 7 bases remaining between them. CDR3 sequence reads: CASSLVDSGNTIYF. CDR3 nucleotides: TGTGCCAGCAGTTTAGTCGACAGTGGAAACACCATATATTTT.

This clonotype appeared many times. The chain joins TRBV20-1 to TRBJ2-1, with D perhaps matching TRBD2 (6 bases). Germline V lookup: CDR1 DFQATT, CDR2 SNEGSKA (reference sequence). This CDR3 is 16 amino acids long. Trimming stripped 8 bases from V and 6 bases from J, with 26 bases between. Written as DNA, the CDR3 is TGCAGTCTCTCGGGACTCCTTTCACCAATTACCAATGAGCAGTTCTTC. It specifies CSLSGLLSPITNEQFF.

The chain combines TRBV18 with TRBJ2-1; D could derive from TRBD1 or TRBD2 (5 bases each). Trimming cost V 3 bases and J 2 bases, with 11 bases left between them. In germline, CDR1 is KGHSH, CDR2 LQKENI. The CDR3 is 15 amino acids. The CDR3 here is CASSPRDGTYNEQFF. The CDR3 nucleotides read TGTGCCAGCTCACCGAGGGACGGGACCTACAATGAGCAGTTCTTC.

DNA of the CDR3: TGCAGTGCTAGAGATCCTAGGGCCTCAGAAAAACTGTTTTTT. It yields the protein CSARDPRASEKLFF. The V call is TRBV20-1, the J call TRBJ1-4; D unresolved. Germline loops: CDR1 DFQATT, CDR2 SNEGSKA (reference sequence). Trimming pared 0 bases from V and 8 bases from J, leaving 13 bases between. This CDR3 has 14 amino acids.

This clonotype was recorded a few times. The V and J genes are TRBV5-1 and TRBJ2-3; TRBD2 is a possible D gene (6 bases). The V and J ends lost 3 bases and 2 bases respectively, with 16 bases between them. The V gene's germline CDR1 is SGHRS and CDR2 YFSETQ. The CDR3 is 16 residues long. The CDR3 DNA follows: TGCGCCAGCAGCTCAGAGTCGGGGGAAGCCACAGATACGCAGTATTTT. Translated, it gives CASSSESGEATDTQYF.

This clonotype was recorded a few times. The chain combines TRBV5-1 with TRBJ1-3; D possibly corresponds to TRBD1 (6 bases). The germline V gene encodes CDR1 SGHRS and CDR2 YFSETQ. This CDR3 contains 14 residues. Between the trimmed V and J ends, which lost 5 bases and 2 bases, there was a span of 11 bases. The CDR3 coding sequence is TGCGCCAGCAGTGAACGGACAGCTGGAAACACCATATATTTT. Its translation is CASSERTAGNTIYF.

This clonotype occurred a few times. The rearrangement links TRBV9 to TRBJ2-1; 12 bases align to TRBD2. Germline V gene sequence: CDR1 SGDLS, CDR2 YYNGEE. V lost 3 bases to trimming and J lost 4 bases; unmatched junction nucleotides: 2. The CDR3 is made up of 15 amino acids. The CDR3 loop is CASSATSGGYNEQFF. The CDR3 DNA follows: TGTGCCAGCAGCGCAACTAGCGGGGGGTACAATGAGCAGTTCTTC.

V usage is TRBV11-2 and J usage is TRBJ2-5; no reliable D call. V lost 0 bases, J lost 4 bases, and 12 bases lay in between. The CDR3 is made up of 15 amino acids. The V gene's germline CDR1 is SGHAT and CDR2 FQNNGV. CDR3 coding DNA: TGTGCCAGCAGCTTAGATCAGCCGGAGAGAGAGACCCAGTACTTC. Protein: CASSLDQPERETQYF.

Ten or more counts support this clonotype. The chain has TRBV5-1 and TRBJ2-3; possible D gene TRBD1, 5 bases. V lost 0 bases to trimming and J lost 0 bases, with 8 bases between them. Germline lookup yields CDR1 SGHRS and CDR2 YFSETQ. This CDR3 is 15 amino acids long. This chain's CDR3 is CASSLAAGSTDTQYF. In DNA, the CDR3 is TGCGCCAGCAGCTTGGCGGCAGGGAGCACAGATACGCAGTATTTT.

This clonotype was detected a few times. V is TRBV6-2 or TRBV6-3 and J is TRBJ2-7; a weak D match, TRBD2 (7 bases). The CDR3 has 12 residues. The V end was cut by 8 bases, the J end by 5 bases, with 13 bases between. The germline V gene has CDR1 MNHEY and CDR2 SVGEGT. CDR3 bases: TGTGCCAGCGGAAAGGGGGGGAACGAGCAGTACTTC. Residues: CASGKGGNEQYF.

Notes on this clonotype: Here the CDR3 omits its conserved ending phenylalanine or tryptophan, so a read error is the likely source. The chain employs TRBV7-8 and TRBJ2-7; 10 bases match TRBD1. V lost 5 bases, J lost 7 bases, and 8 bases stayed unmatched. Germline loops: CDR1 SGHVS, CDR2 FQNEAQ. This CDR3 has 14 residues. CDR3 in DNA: TGTGCCAGCAGCCTCCGGGACAGGGGATGGGAGCAGTACCTC. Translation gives CASSLRDRGWEQYL.

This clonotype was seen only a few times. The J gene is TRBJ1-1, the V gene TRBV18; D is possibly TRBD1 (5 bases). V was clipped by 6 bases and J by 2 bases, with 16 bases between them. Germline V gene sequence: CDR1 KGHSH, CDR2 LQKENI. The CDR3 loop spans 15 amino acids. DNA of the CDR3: TGTGCCAGCTCGGGGACCCCGAGGTTTAACACTGAAGCTTTCTTT. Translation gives CASSGTPRFNTEAFF.

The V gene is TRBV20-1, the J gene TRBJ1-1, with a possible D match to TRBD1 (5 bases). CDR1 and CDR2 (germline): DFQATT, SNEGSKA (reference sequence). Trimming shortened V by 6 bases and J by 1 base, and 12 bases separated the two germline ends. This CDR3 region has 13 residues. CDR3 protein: CSAWQDRNTEAFF. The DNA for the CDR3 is TGCAGTGCATGGCAAGACAGGAACACTGAAGCTTTCTTT.

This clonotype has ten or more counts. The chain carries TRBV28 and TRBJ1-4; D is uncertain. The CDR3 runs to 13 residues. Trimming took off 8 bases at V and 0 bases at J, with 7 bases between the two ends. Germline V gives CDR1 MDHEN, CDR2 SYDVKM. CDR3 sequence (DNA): TGTGCCAGCGCGGTTGCAACTAATGAAAAACTGTTTTTT. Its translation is CASAVATNEKLFF.

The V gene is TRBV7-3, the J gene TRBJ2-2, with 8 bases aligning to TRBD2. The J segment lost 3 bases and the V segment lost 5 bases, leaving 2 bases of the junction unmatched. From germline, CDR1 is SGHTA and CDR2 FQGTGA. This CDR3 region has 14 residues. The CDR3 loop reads CASSPGGDTGELFF. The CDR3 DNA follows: TGTGCCAGCAGCCCCGGGGGGGACACCGGGGAGCTGTTTTTT.

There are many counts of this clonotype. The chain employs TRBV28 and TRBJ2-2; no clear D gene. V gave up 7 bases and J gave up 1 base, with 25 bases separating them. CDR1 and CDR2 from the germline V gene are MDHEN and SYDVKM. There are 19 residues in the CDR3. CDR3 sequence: CASTQRPWVSRRNTGELFF. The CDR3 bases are TGTGCCAGCACCCAACGTCCCTGGGTCAGTCGAAGGAACACCGGGGAGCTGTTTTTT.